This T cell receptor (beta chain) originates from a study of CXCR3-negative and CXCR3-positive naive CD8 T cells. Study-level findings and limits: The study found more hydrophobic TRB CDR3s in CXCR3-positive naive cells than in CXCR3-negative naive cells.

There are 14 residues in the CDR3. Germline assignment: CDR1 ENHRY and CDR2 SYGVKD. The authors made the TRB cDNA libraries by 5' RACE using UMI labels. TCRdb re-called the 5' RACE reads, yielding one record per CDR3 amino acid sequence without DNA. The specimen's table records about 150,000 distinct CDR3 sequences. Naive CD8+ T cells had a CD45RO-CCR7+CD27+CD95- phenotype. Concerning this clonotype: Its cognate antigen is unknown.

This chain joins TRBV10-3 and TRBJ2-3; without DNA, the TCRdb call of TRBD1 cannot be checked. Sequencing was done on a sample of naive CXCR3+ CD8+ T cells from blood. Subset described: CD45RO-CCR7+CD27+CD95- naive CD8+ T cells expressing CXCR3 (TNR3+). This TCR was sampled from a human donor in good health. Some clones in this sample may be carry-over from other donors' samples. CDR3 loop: CATEDGDSSDTQYF.